A selection of T cell receptor beta chains follows, all from one sample in a study of response to subunit inactivated influenza vaccine. TCRdb re-called the RT-PCR reads through MiXCR, storing one row per CDR3 protein. This sample yields 290,000 or so distinct CDR3 sequences, of which about 20% are seen a single time; over 9% belongs to the top ten. The input for sequencing was PBMCs from blood, taken less than 22 months after vaccination. The receptors derive from a man aged 50 to 69 who received an inactivated influenza vaccine. CDR3s include the opening cysteine and the closing phenylalanine or tryptophan. The order of the fields is V gene, CDR3 protein.

>TRBV28
CASTPGFSNQPQHF
>TRBV6-2/TRBV6-3
CATTFTVRSGEQYF
>TRBV1
CASRAARGQYNEQFF
>TRBV5-1
CASSFEIAGGGDEQFF
>TRBV28
CASSPRIFYEQYF
>TRBV6-5
CASSYRLGADTQYF
>TRBV2
CASSEAGHTTNEKLFF
>TRBV6-4
CASSDSGDTGELFF
>TRBV12-3/TRBV12-4
CASTLGVAVRGYTF
>TRBV12-3/TRBV12-4
CASSSTYYEQYF
>TRBV20-1
CSASQGLSGNTIYF
>TRBV7-9
CASSPPRTGGSRFEQFF
>TRBV12-3/TRBV12-4
CASSPRRVNEQFF
>TRBV19
CASSLPELASSYNEQFF
>TRBV19
CASSTGQGTDTQYF
>TRBV20-1
CSARGQLFRGYTF
>TRBV12-3/TRBV12-4
CASRGQETQYF
>TRBV9
CASSATGGGEQYF
>TRBV24-1
CATSDQDRGYGYTF
>TRBV12-3/TRBV12-4
CASSIGWAQETQYF
>TRBV7-8
CASSLVGRQMNTGELFF
>TRBV19
CASSIRFLAKTTEDYGYTF
>TRBV5-1
CASSFDRVMNNEQFF
>TRBV7-6
CASSSGGQGGYEQYF